A selection of T cell receptor beta chains follows, all from one sample in a study of blood T cells in healthy people across ages. TCRdb used MiXCR to reprocess the 5' RACE reads, holding one entry per CDR3 protein. The data contain about 1.8 million distinct CDR3 sequences, roughly 52% of them singletons. Material: blood. The receptors derive from a woman aged 40 to 49 in good health. CDR3s include the opening cysteine and the closing phenylalanine or tryptophan. D genes are given only for firm matches. Not all rows give a size; the values are once, few, many and, for expanded clones, a class.

j_gene,d_gene,abundance,v_gene,CDR3aa,CDR3nt
TRBJ2-6,-,-,TRBV13,CASSLVVGTTGVLTF,TGTGCCAGCAGCTTAGTTGTGGGGACCACGGGCGTCCTGACTTTC
TRBJ2-7,-,-,TRBV15,CATSRERGSEQYF,TGTGCCACCAGCAGAGAGCGGGGTTCCGAGCAGTACTTC
TRBJ1-2,-,-,TRBV6-5,CASSYRVGPNYGYTF,TGTGCCAGCAGTTATCGGGTAGGACCTAACTATGGCTACACCTTC
TRBJ1-4,TRBD1,few,TRBV10-3,CAISGTGGGGEKLFF,TGTGCCATCAGTGGGACAGGGGGCGGCGGTGAAAAACTGTTTTTT
TRBJ2-4,TRBD1,few,TRBV7-2,CASVDRAFRGAKNIQYF,TGTGCCAGCGTTGACAGGGCCTTCAGAGGTGCCAAAAACATTCAGTACTTC
TRBJ2-6,TRBD2,many,TRBV7-2,CASSSRGGSGANVLTF,TGTGCCAGCAGCTCCCGGGGGGGCTCTGGGGCCAACGTCCTGACTTTC
TRBJ1-1,-,once,TRBV20-1,CSTRDPAGNTEAFF,TGCAGTACTAGAGACCCGGCGGGGAACACTGAAGCTTTCTTT
TRBJ2-1,-,few,TRBV3-1,CASSQGLPNEQFF,TGTGCCAGCAGCCAGGGTTTACCGAATGAGCAGTTCTTC
TRBJ2-5,-,-,TRBV7-9,CASSPAVVRETQYF,TGTGCCAGCAGCCCGGCGGTCGTAAGAGAGACCCAGTACTTC
TRBJ2-1,-,few,TRBV6-2/TRBV6-3,CASSYGRLPYNEQFF,TGTGCCAGCAGTTACGGGCGACTACCCTACAATGAGCAGTTCTTC
TRBJ2-3,-,-,TRBV28,CASRLFSGTPSTDTQYF,TGTGCCAGCAGACTCTTCTCCGGGACACCGAGCACAGATACGCAGTATTTT
TRBJ2-5,-,few,TRBV10-3,CAIKGVITETQYF,TGTGCCATCAAGGGAGTGATAACGGAGACCCAGTACTTC
TRBJ2-1,TRBD2,-,TRBV7-2,CASSHSIAGRSYNEQFF,TGTGCCAGCAGCCATTCCATAGCGGGGCGCTCCTACAATGAGCAGTTCTTC
TRBJ1-1,-,-,TRBV7-9,CASTGAEAFF,TGTGCCAGTACCGGGGCTGAAGCTTTCTTT
TRBJ2-7,TRBD2,-,TRBV5-1,CASSYGLAGGLSYNEQYF,TGCGCCAGCAGCTACGGACTAGCGGGGGGTTTATCCTACAATGAGCAGTACTTC
TRBJ2-4,TRBD1,-,TRBV29-1,CSATGQGQNIRYF,TGCAGCGCCACTGGACAGGGGCAAAACATTCGGTACTTC
TRBJ2-1,TRBD1,many,TRBV5-1,CASSFQTGVGNEQFF,TGCGCCAGCAGCTTCCAGACAGGGGTTGGCAATGAGCAGTTCTTC
TRBJ2-5,TRBD2,few,TRBV7-2,CASSLVGGGLRETQYF,TGTGCCAGCAGCTTAGTGGGCGGGGGACTCAGGGAGACCCAGTACTTC
TRBJ2-3,-,few,TRBV28,CASGLSGWGTDTQYF,TGTGCCAGCGGTCTTTCGGGATGGGGCACAGATACGCAGTATTTT
TRBJ1-2,-,-,TRBV7-2,CASSVTGLGGYTF,TGTGCCAGCAGCGTCACGGGCTTGGGCGGCTACACCTTC
TRBJ1-2,-,-,TRBV3-1,CASSQQGTGYGYTF,TGTGCCAGCAGCCAACAGGGGACTGGCTATGGCTACACCTTC
TRBJ2-5,TRBD2,-,TRBV15,CATSRDLASGRRETQYF,TGTGCCACCAGCAGAGATTTGGCTAGCGGGAGACGGGAGACCCAGTACTTC
TRBJ2-5,-,-,TRBV19,CASSRVGRETQYF,TGTGCCAGTAGTCGCGTTGGACGGGAGACCCAGTACTTC
TRBJ2-7,TRBD1,-,TRBV4-2,CASSQESGTGRLEQYF,TGTGCCAGCAGCCAAGAGTCGGGGACAGGCCGACTCGAGCAGTACTTC
TRBJ2-1,TRBD1,once,TRBV7-3,CASSATGYDEQFF,TGTGCCAGCAGCGCGACAGGGTACGATGAGCAGTTCTTC
TRBJ2-5,-,-,TRBV6-1,CASNEGRETQYF,TGTGCCAGCAACGAGGGTCGGGAGACCCAGTACTTC
TRBJ2-1,-,-,TRBV3-1,CASSTFRLDPKQFF,TGTGCCAGCAGCACGTTTAGACTAGACCCCAAGCAGTTCTTC
TRBJ2-3,-,-,TRBV7-2,CASSSSSSSISTDTQYF,TGTGCCAGCAGCTCTTCTTCATCGAGCATTAGCACAGATACGCAGTATTTT
TRBJ2-1,-,few,TRBV20-1,CSAGGGSSYNEQFF,TGCAGTGCTGGTGGGGGGAGCTCCTACAATGAGCAGTTCTTC
TRBJ2-1,-,-,TRBV6-5,CASSRTWSSYNEQFF,TGTGCCAGCAGCCGCACTTGGAGCTCCTACAATGAGCAGTTCTTC
TRBJ2-7,-,-,TRBV28,CASSLWEGLADEQYF,TGTGCCAGCAGTTTATGGGAGGGCCTCGCAGACGAGCAGTACTTC
TRBJ2-3,-,few,TRBV27,CASSFRVADTQYF,TGTGCCAGCAGTTTCCGGGTTGCAGATACGCAGTATTTT
TRBJ2-3,-,-,TRBV7-2,CASSIAFGTDTQYF,TGTGCCAGCAGTATAGCTTTTGGCACAGATACGCAGTATTTT
TRBJ2-5,-,-,TRBV10-3,CAISDEGLAQETQYF,TGTGCCATCAGTGATGAAGGTTTGGCGCAAGAGACCCAGTACTTC
TRBJ1-2,-,-,TRBV6-6,CASRPGTFYGYTF,TGTGCCAGCAGACCGGGGACATTTTATGGCTACACCTTC
TRBJ1-5,-,-,TRBV19,CAANQPGSLQPQHF,TGTGCCGCCAATCAACCGGGGTCGTTGCAGCCCCAGCATTTT
TRBJ2-3,-,few,TRBV11-2,CASSLDPGRGAQYF,TGTGCCAGCAGCTTAGATCCGGGGCGAGGAGCGCAGTATTTT
TRBJ2-1,-,-,TRBV3-1,CASSQVRSNEQFF,TGTGCCAGCAGCCAAGTGAGGTCGAATGAGCAGTTCTTC
TRBJ2-5,TRBD2,-,TRBV12-3/TRBV12-4,CASSPQSSGRTQYF,TGTGCCAGCAGTCCCCAATCTAGCGGGCGGACCCAGTACTTC
TRBJ2-1,-,-,TRBV7-2,CASSLEGSDNEQFF,TGTGCCAGCAGCTTAGAGGGGTCAGACAATGAGCAGTTCTTC
TRBJ1-2,TRBD1,-,TRBV7-2,CASSLEGGRGYTF,TGTGCCAGCAGCTTGGAAGGGGGCAGGGGTTACACCTTC
TRBJ2-7,TRBD1,-,TRBV6-2/TRBV6-3,CASSTRTTGRYEQYF,TGTGCCAGCAGCACTCGGACGACAGGGCGCTACGAGCAGTACTTC
TRBJ2-4,-,few,TRBV5-1,CASRQTGLAKNIQYF,TGCGCCAGCAGGCAAACAGGGCTAGCCAAAAACATTCAGTACTTC
TRBJ1-1,TRBD1,-,TRBV6-5,CASSLPGQGLEAFF,TGTGCCAGCAGTCTTCCGGGACAGGGACTTGAAGCTTTCTTT
TRBJ1-2,TRBD1,-,TRBV29-1,CSVEDRGGDRGRNYGYTF,TGCAGCGTTGAAGATCGAGGGGGGGACAGGGGGAGAAACTATGGCTACACCTTC
TRBJ2-3,TRBD2,-,TRBV4-3,CASSQDEGLAGFTDTQYF,TGCGCCAGCAGCCAAGATGAGGGACTAGCGGGCTTCACAGATACGCAGTATTTT
TRBJ2-1,-,few,TRBV29-1,CSVGRQKAQFF,TGCAGCGTTGGGAGGCAAAAGGCTCAGTTCTTC